Listed below are T cell receptor beta chains from one sample, sequenced in a study of post-analysis software for immune sequencing data. TCRdb recomputed calls from the PCR reads with MiXCR, one row per CDR3 protein. The data show 750,000 to 950,000 distinct CDR3 sequences, roughly half seen once. The specimen was blood. All receptors come from a girl aged 5-17 years with multiple sclerosis. Both conserved end residues are part of each CDR3. The D gene is left open where the match is weak. Clone size, where shown, is once, few, many, or a class for clones that have expanded.

abundance | j_gene | d_gene | v_gene | CDR3aa | CDR3nt
NA | TRBJ2-5 | TRBD1 | TRBV12-3/TRBV12-4 | CASSLELGTGGRETQYF | TGTGCCAGCAGTTTAGAGCTCGGGACAGGGGGCAGAGAGACCCAGTACTTC
NA | TRBJ1-5 | NA | TRBV20-1 | CSAVQGNQPQHF | TGCAGTGCTGTACAGGGCAATCAGCCCCAGCATTTT
NA | TRBJ2-7 | NA | TRBV15 | CATSRDPRGRSSYEQYF | TGTGCCACCAGCAGAGACCCGCGGGGAAGGAGCTCCTACGAGCAGTACTTC
NA | TRBJ2-7 | NA | TRBV4-1 | CASSQDLTGTIGGEQYF | TGCGCCAGCAGCCAAGACCTCACCGGGACAATTGGAGGCGAGCAGTACTTC
NA | TRBJ2-1 | TRBD2 | TRBV6-5 | CASSYLAGDPNEQFF | TGTGCCAGCAGTTATCTAGCGGGAGACCCCAATGAGCAGTTCTTC
NA | TRBJ2-7 | NA | TRBV3-1 | CASSQGLGLDEQYF | TGTGCCAGCAGCCAAGGGTTAGGGCTCGACGAGCAGTACTTC
NA | TRBJ1-5 | NA | TRBV28 | CASCIAYQPQHF | TGTGCCAGTTGTATCGCTTATCAGCCCCAGCATTTT
NA | TRBJ1-1 | TRBD1 | TRBV29-1 | CSAAGPVQGPLNTEAFF | TGCAGCGCCGCCGGGCCCGTACAGGGGCCTCTGAACACTGAAGCTTTCTTT
NA | TRBJ1-2 | NA | TRBV20-1 | CSARGVWGYTF | TGCAGTGCTCGGGGGGTGTGGGGCTACACCTTC
few | TRBJ2-7 | NA | TRBV4-1 | CASSLAEFAYEQYF | TGCGCCAGCAGCCTGGCAGAGTTCGCCTACGAGCAGTACTTC
NA | TRBJ1-1 | NA | TRBV5-1 | CASSLGEEATEAFF | TGCGCCAGCAGCTTGGGGGAGGAGGCCACTGAAGCTTTCTTT
few | TRBJ2-1 | NA | TRBV5-1 | CASSFVPGVRNEQFF | TGCGCCAGCAGCTTTGTGCCGGGAGTTAGGAATGAGCAGTTCTTC
NA | TRBJ1-5 | NA | TRBV2 | CASSGGPGALSNQPQHF | TGTGCCAGCAGTGGGGGCCCGGGGGCCTTAAGCAATCAGCCCCAGCATTTT
NA | TRBJ2-7 | NA | TRBV5-1 | CASSLDTAGAPPLYEQYF | TGCGCCAGCAGCTTGGATACGGCGGGGGCGCCCCCCCTTTACGAGCAGTACTTC
once | TRBJ1-2 | TRBD1 | TRBV4-1 | CASSQDLGTAIYGYTF | TGCGCCAGCAGCCAAGATTTGGGGACAGCCATCTATGGCTACACCTTC
NA | TRBJ1-1 | NA | TRBV20-1 | CSASSRDENTEAFF | TGCAGTGCTAGTTCTCGGGACGAGAACACTGAAGCTTTCTTT
many | TRBJ2-5 | TRBD2 | TRBV20-1 | CSAQSSGGAETQYF | TGCAGTGCTCAGTCTAGCGGGGGGGCGGAGACCCAGTACTTC
NA | TRBJ2-3 | NA | TRBV7-3 | CASSLGPGSTDTQYF | TGTGCCAGCAGCTTAGGGCCGGGGTCCACAGATACGCAGTATTTT
NA | TRBJ2-6 | NA | TRBV27 | CASSPLLSGANVLTF | TGTGCCAGCAGTCCCCTCCTCTCTGGGGCCAACGTCCTGACTTTC
NA | TRBJ1-2 | NA | TRBV25-1 | CASSDHPRALGGGYTF | TGTGCCAGCAGTGACCACCCCAGGGCGTTGGGGGGTGGCTACACCTTC
few | TRBJ2-3 | TRBD1 | TRBV6-6 | CASSNQGQGVNTQYF | TGTGCCAGCAGTAACCAGGGACAGGGTGTTAATACGCAGTATTTT
many | TRBJ2-7 | NA | TRBV5-1 | CASSFSAGASSYEQYF | TGCGCCAGCAGCTTCAGTGCGGGGGCCAGCTCCTACGAGCAGTACTTC
NA | TRBJ2-3 | TRBD1 | TRBV20-1 | CSAAILTGGAQYF | TGCAGTGCTGCCATCCTGACAGGGGGGGCGCAGTATTTT
NA | TRBJ2-1 | TRBD2 | TRBV3-1 | CASSQDGGVSYNEQFF | TGTGCCAGCAGCCAAGATGGGGGGGTTTCCTACAATGAGCAGTTCTTC
NA | TRBJ2-1 | TRBD2 | TRBV3-1 | CASSHLAGWNEQFF | TGTGCCAGCAGCCACCTAGCGGGGTGGAATGAGCAGTTCTTC
NA | TRBJ2-3 | NA | TRBV7-8 | CASSPRRHGMADTQYF | TGTGCCAGCAGCCCCCGCAGACACGGAATGGCAGATACGCAGTATTTT
NA | TRBJ2-5 | TRBD2 | TRBV9 | CASSVLAGGAKTQYF | TGTGCCAGCAGCGTACTAGCGGGGGGCGCGAAGACCCAGTACTTC
NA | TRBJ1-2 | TRBD1 | TRBV7-2 | CASSLALTGKGYTF | TGTGCCAGCAGCTTAGCGCTGACAGGGAAAGGCTACACCTTC
once | TRBJ2-7 | TRBD2 | TRBV5-1 | CASSLSREGHYEQYF | TGCGCCAGTAGCTTGAGCCGGGAGGGCCATTACGAGCAGTACTTC
once | TRBJ2-1 | TRBD1 | TRBV20-1 | CSAPTGGKDYNEQFF | TGCAGTGCACCTACAGGGGGAAAGGACTACAATGAGCAGTTCTTC
NA | TRBJ2-7 | TRBD2 | TRBV3-1 | CASSQVAGGSEQYF | TGTGCCAGCAGCCAAGTAGCGGGAGGGAGCGAGCAGTACTTC
few | TRBJ2-7 | NA | TRBV14 | CASSQDLTGVYEQYF | TGTGCCAGCAGCCAAGATCTGACTGGCGTCTACGAGCAGTACTTC
few | TRBJ2-1 | TRBD2 | TRBV7-3 | CASSPTSGKDEQFF | TGTGCCAGCAGCCCAACTAGCGGGAAGGATGAGCAGTTCTTC
NA | TRBJ2-3 | NA | TRBV10-1 | CASSARLTASSGDTQYF | TGCGCCAGCAGTGCTAGACTAACCGCCAGTAGTGGAGATACGCAGTATTTT
NA | TRBJ2-7 | TRBD2 | TRBV3-1 | CASSHASGATYEQYF | TGTGCCAGCAGCCATGCTAGCGGGGCAACCTACGAGCAGTACTTC
NA | TRBJ2-7 | NA | TRBV7-2 | CASSFPRGEQYF | TGTGCCAGCAGTTTCCCCCGCGGCGAGCAGTACTTC
NA | TRBJ2-1 | TRBD2 | TRBV6-5 | CASSYGTSGRNEQFF | TGTGCCAGCAGTTACGGGACTAGCGGGAGGAATGAGCAGTTCTTC
NA | TRBJ2-1 | NA | TRBV7-2 | CASSRPLLATYNEQFF | TGTGCCAGCAGCCGCCCACTGCTAGCAACGTACAATGAGCAGTTCTTC
once | TRBJ2-5 | TRBD1 | TRBV10-3 | CAISGTGGTETQYF | TGTGCCATCAGTGGGACAGGGGGCACAGAGACCCAGTACTTC
few | TRBJ2-7 | TRBD1 | TRBV4-2 | CASSQDRTQGIYEQYF | TGTGCCAGCAGCCAAGATAGAACACAGGGGATTTACGAGCAGTACTTC
NA | TRBJ2-5 | TRBD1 | TRBV7-7 | CASSSEDRGRETQYF | TGTGCTAGCAGTTCCGAAGACAGGGGGCGAGAGACCCAGTACTTC
NA | TRBJ1-1 | TRBD1 | TRBV10-3 | CAISGDRLDMNTEAFF | TGTGCCATCAGTGGGGACAGACTAGACATGAACACTGAAGCTTTCTTT
NA | TRBJ2-1 | TRBD2 | TRBV15 | CATSRDGGTSGSYNEQFF | TGTGCCACCAGCAGAGATGGGGGGACTAGCGGGAGCTACAATGAGCAGTTCTTC
NA | TRBJ2-7 | NA | TRBV7-8 | CASSVGAEGLTYEQYF | TGTGCCAGCAGCGTTGGGGCGGAAGGGTTGACCTACGAGCAGTACTTC
NA | TRBJ1-1 | TRBD1 | TRBV25-1 | CASSERTGNTEAFF | TGTGCCAGCTCGGAAAGGACAGGGAACACTGAAGCTTTCTTT
NA | TRBJ2-1 | TRBD1 | TRBV5-1 | CASNLASGTGWGDEQFF | TGCGCCAGCAACCTTGCCTCCGGGACAGGTTGGGGCGATGAGCAGTTCTTC
NA | TRBJ2-3 | TRBD2 | TRBV20-1 | CSARGELAGGPLGTDTQYF | TGCAGTGCTAGAGGGGAACTAGCGGGGGGGCCTCTTGGCACAGATACGCAGTATTTT
NA | TRBJ2-7 | TRBD1 | TRBV6-5 | CASSYLGQGARYEQYF | TGTGCCAGCAGTTACTTGGGACAGGGGGCTAGGTACGAGCAGTACTTC
NA | TRBJ2-7 | NA | TRBV3-1 | CASSHPEGSGEQYF | TGTGCCAGCAGCCACCCGGAGGGGTCAGGCGAGCAGTACTTC
NA | TRBJ2-7 | NA | TRBV10-3 | CAISEQAYEQYF | TGTGCCATCAGTGAACAGGCCTACGAGCAGTACTTC
NA | TRBJ1-2 | NA | TRBV9 | CASSLSPQGSLNYGYTF | TGTGCCAGCAGCTTATCGCCACAGGGATCCCTTAACTATGGCTACACCTTC
NA | TRBJ1-4 | NA | TRBV9 | CASSVEGPRSGKLFF | TGTGCCAGCAGCGTAGAAGGGCCCCGGTCCGGAAAACTGTTTTTT
few | TRBJ2-5 | NA | TRBV20-1 | CSASPLDEETQYF | TGCAGTGCTAGTCCACTAGATGAAGAGACCCAGTACTTC
NA | TRBJ2-1 | TRBD2 | TRBV20-1 | CSARDLAGGLEQFF | TGCAGTGCTAGAGACCTAGCGGGAGGGCTTGAGCAGTTCTTC
NA | TRBJ2-7 | NA | TRBV30 | CAWAGSYEQYF | TGTGCCTGGGCAGGGTCCTACGAGCAGTACTTC
few | TRBJ2-7 | TRBD2 | TRBV4-1 | CASSYTSASYEQYF | TGCGCCAGCAGCTACACTAGCGCCTCCTACGAGCAGTACTTC
few | TRBJ2-3 | NA | TRBV29-1 | CSAPSRAGATLTDTQYF | TGCAGCGCTCCCTCGCGGGCGGGGGCGACTCTCACAGATACGCAGTATTTT
NA | TRBJ2-7 | NA | TRBV7-7 | CASSAFPRGASYEQYF | TGTGCTAGCAGCGCCTTTCCCAGGGGGGCCTCCTACGAGCAGTACTTC
NA | TRBJ2-3 | TRBD2 | TRBV20-1 | CSGAGTSGTDTQYF | TGCAGTGGCGCCGGGACTAGCGGCACAGATACGCAGTATTTT
few | TRBJ2-7 | NA | TRBV20-1 | CSARPRGYEQYF | TGCAGTGCTAGACCCAGGGGATACGAGCAGTACTTC